Following are 7 T cell receptor beta chains from one sample sequenced in a study of tumor-infiltrating lymphocytes in localized non-small cell lung cancer. Sequencing used immunoSEQ multiplex PCR; TCRdb keeps in-frame clones, though not all of them. The data contain about 12,000 clones, about 82% of them singletons. Sequencing was done on a sample of uninvolved lung tissue not adjacent to the tumor. These receptors were collected from a human donor with non-small cell lung cancer.

CDR3 in amino acids: CASSGTGTNTDTQYF. The CDR3 coding sequence is TGTGCCAGCAGCGGTACAGGGACAAACACAGATACGCAGTATTTT. The V call is TRBV9, the J call TRBJ2-3; D may be TRBD1 (6 bases). V was shortened by 3 bases and J by 2 bases, with 13 bases between the two germline ends. Per germline, CDR1 SGDLS and CDR2 YYNGEE. CDR3 length equals 15 residues.

V and J are TRBV6-4 and TRBJ2-3; D is undetermined. Trimming cost V 4 bases and J 2 bases, with 13 bases left between them. Germline V gene data show CDR1 as MRHNA and CDR2 as SNTAGT. The CDR3 runs to 15 residues. The CDR3: CASSGQAHDTDTQYF. CDR3 in DNA: TGTGCCAGCAGTGGACAAGCCCACGACACAGATACGCAGTATTTT.

This chain links TRBV21-1 with TRBJ2-4; the table calls TRBD2, which could not be checked here. TRBV21-1 is classified as a pseudogene. The CDR3 covers 12 residues. DNA for the CDR3: TGTGCCAGCACGCGGATCGGGGACATTCAGTACTTC. Its translation is CASTRIGDIQYF.

CDR3 sequence (DNA): TGTGCCAGCAGTGAAGGGAGGGCAGGGTGGTACTATGGCTACACCTTC. It specifies CASSEGRAGWYYGYTF. The chain employs TRBV6-1 and TRBJ1-2, with D maybe TRBD1 (5 bases). This CDR3 has 16 residues. Germline CDR1 is MNHNS and CDR2 is SASEGT. V was pared by 1 base and J by 3 bases, with 15 bases between.

The V call is TRBV30, the J call TRBJ2-7; maybe TRBD1 (6 bases). V lost 1 base, J lost 6 bases, and 13 bases lay in between. This CDR3 region has 13 residues. The germline gives CDR1 GTSNPN, CDR2 SVGIG (reference sequence). CDR3 sequence reads: CAWSETGKSEQYF. CDR3 DNA: TGTGCCTGGAGTGAAACAGGGAAGTCCGAGCAGTACTTC.

The chain uses TRBV10-2 and TRBJ1-5; tentatively, D is TRBD1 (5 bases). CDR1 is WSHSY and CDR2 is SAAADI in the germline V gene. The CDR3 sequence is 12 residues long. Trimming took 7 bases from V and 4 from J, leaving 8 bases between them. The CDR3 DNA is TGCGCCAGCAAGACAGCAAATCAGCCCCAGCATTTT. Translated, it gives CASKTANQPQHF.

This chain uses TRBV6-5 with TRBJ2-5; unclear D gene. V was trimmed by 0 bases and J by 9 bases, leaving 17 bases between them. CDR3 length: 15 residues. Germline CDR1 reads MNHEY; CDR2 reads SVGAGI. The CDR3 coding sequence is TGTGCCAGCAGTTACTCCCTTTCCTCCCCATTGGCCCAGTACTTC. Its translation: CASSYSLSSPLAQYF.